The table lists the clone carrying this TCR beta chain with a few counts. The data were obtained in a study of beta chain features in type 1 diabetes. Sequencing targeted expressed TCRB transcripts, as all isolated RNA had been reverse transcribed. TCRdb keeps only in-frame clones here, not all; method: immunoSEQ multiplex PCR. Of 350,000 to 450,000 clones in the sample, roughly 16% were seen once. The CDR3 runs 14 residues. Germline V lookup: CDR1 SGHTA, CDR2 FQGNSA. V lost 4 bases, J lost 2 bases, and 5 bases stayed unmatched. The sequence came from a woman between 18 and 29 years old in good health. What was sequenced was naive CD4+ T cells from blood. The J gene is TRBJ2-7, the V gene TRBV7-2; 7 positions agree with TRBD2. The CDR3 spells CASSWSRGAYEQYF. The CDR3, as DNA: TGTGCCAGCAGCTGGAGCCGGGGGGCCTACGAGCAGTACTTC.